Shown below are 15 T cell receptor beta chains from a single sample sequenced in a study of control samples from healthy donors and cancer patients. Clones were read by immunoSEQ multiplex PCR, and TCRdb kept only the in-frame ones, dropping some. This repertoire shows 130,000 or so clones, around nine tenths found once; its top ten account for 9% to 13%. The sequenced material came from blood. These receptors were collected from a man aged 30-40 years in good health.

V is TRBV2 and J is TRBJ2-7; no firm D call. CDR3 length equals 15 residues. From germline, CDR1 is SNHLY and CDR2 FYNNEI. V was clipped by 5 bases and J by 2 bases, with 16 bases between them. The CDR3 spells CASSSPPHGTYEQYV. CDR3 DNA: TGTGCCAGCAGTTCCCCCCCTCATGGAACCTACGAGCAGTACGTC.

The genes are TRBV20-1 and TRBJ2-3; D is uncertain. This CDR3 is 14 amino acids long. Between the trimmed V and J ends, which lost 3 bases and 4 bases, there was a span of 14 bases. Germline CDR1 and CDR2: DFQATT and SNEGSKA (reference sequence). The CDR3 bases are TGCAGTGCTAGTTCCCAGGCCCTCGCAGATACGCAGTATTTT. This gives the protein CSASSQALADTQYF.

The CDR3 loop is CASSADPLSSYNSPLHF. DNA of the CDR3: TGTGCCAGCAGCGCCGACCCACTAAGCTCCTATAATTCACCCCTCCACTTT. This sequence joins TRBV21-1 and TRBJ1-6. TRBV21-1 is tagged as a pseudogene. The CDR3 covers 17 residues.

DNA of the CDR3: TGTGCCAGCACCCGTTTGGAGGGAAGCACTGAAGCTTTCTTT. It yields the protein CASTRLEGSTEAFF. The V gene is TRBV7-9, the J gene TRBJ1-1; D ambiguous. Trimming pared 7 bases from V and 4 bases from J, leaving 16 bases between. The germline CDR1 and CDR2 sequences are SEHNR and FQNEAQ (reference sequence). This CDR3 contains 14 residues.

The chain employs TRBV10-3 and TRBJ1-1; D unresolved. Germline CDR1 and CDR2: ENHRY and SYGVKD. The CDR3 loop spans 12 amino acids. V was trimmed by 3 bases and J by 6 bases, leaving 8 bases between them. CDR3 in amino acids: CAISDGGAEAFF. In nucleotides, the CDR3 is TGTGCCATCAGTGATGGCGGCGCTGAAGCTTTCTTT.

The rearrangement joins TRBV12-3 or TRBV12-4 to TRBJ1-3; the D is unclear. The CDR3 extends over 13 amino acids. Trimming removed 8 bases at V and 5 bases at J, with 13 bases between. DNA of the CDR3: TGTGCCAGCCGAGAAGGCATAAGAAACACCATATATTTT. Amino acids: CASREGIRNTIYF.

Details on this clone: The same CDR3 arises from other DNA sequences in this sample as well. The chain employs TRBV2 and TRBJ2-4; D is unresolved. Looked up from germline, CDR1 is SNHLY and CDR2 is FYNNEI. CDR3 length equals 11 residues. The V end lost 2 bases, the J end lost 6 bases, and 2 bases lay between the germline ends. The CDR3 protein is CASSELNIQYF. CDR3 nucleotide sequence: TGTGCCAGCAGTGAATTAAACATTCAGTACTTC.

The chain couples TRBV28 to TRBJ2-3; D possibly corresponds to TRBD1 (7 bases). The V end lost 2 bases, the J end lost 2 bases, and 14 bases lay between the germline ends. CDR3 length equals 16 residues. In germline, CDR1 is MDHEN, CDR2 SYDVKM. The CDR3, as DNA: TGTGCCAGCAGTTTAGGTGGAGGGGGCGACACAGATACGCAGTATTTT. It yields the protein CASSLGGGGDTDTQYF.

The chain recombines TRBV13 with TRBJ1-3; TRBD1 aligns across 11 bases. CDR3 length: 15 amino acids. V was clipped by 5 bases and J by 2 bases; unmatched bases: 2. The germline V gene has CDR1 PRHDT and CDR2 FYEKMQ (reference sequence). CDR3 sequence: CASSPGQGAGNTIYF. CDR3 coding DNA: TGTGCCAGCAGCCCGGGACAGGGGGCTGGAAACACCATATATTTT.

This clone showed up just once. The rearrangement joins TRBV9 to TRBJ2-1, with D possibly matching TRBD1 (6 bases). V was trimmed by 0 bases and J by 4 bases, leaving 11 bases between them. The CDR3 has 15 residues. Germline CDR1 is SGDLS and CDR2 is YYNGEE. CDR3 loop: CASSVVTGSYNEQFF. CDR3 nucleotide sequence: TGTGCCAGCAGCGTAGTAACAGGGTCGTACAATGAGCAGTTCTTC.

The rearrangement links TRBV7-2 to TRBJ2-6, with D tentatively TRBD1 (7 bases). V lost 4 bases to trimming and J lost 2 bases, with 21 bases between them. Germline V gene sequence: CDR1 SGHTA, CDR2 FQGNSA. CDR3 size: 19 residues. The CDR3 nucleotides read TGTGCCAGCAGCTCAGGCCCAGGGCAGGGGGGACCTGGGGCCAACGTCCTGACTTTC. Amino acid sequence: CASSSGPGQGGPGANVLTF.

The gene calls are TRBV19 and TRBJ2-5; 7 nucleotides align to TRBD2. Per the germline V gene, CDR1 is LNHDA and CDR2 is SQIVND (reference sequence). Unmatched junction bases numbered 12, after V lost 7 bases and J lost 4 bases. The CDR3 consists of 15 residues. The DNA for the CDR3 is TGTGCCAGTACTCCCGGGGAGGGAGTGCGAGAGACCCAGTACTTC. Its translation is CASTPGEGVRETQYF.

This chain links TRBV4-2 with TRBJ2-1; TRBD2 matches 15 bases. From germline, CDR1 is LGHNA and CDR2 YNFKEQ. This CDR3 has 19 amino acids. The V gene end was trimmed by 0 bases and the J gene end by 9 bases; junction bases not matched to a gene: 12. In DNA form, the CDR3 reads TGTGCCAGCAGCCAAGAGCGGACTAGCGGGGGGGTCGTCGGTTTTGAGCAGTTCTTC. It specifies CASSQERTSGGVVGFEQFF.

V usage is TRBV19 and J usage is TRBJ2-1, with TRBD2 as a possible D gene (5 bases). V was clipped by 3 bases and J by 3 bases, with 15 bases between them. This CDR3 is 16 amino acids long. Per germline, CDR1 LNHDA and CDR2 SQIVND (reference sequence). The CDR3 nucleotides read TGTGCCAGTAGTATCAGCGGCAGTGCTATCTACAATGAGCAGTTCTTC. Protein product: CASSISGSAIYNEQFF.

The chain is built from TRBV19 and TRBJ2-5, with D possibly TRBD1 on 5 matching bases. V lost 7 bases, J lost 2 bases, and 11 bases lay in between. The germline CDR1 and CDR2 sequences are LNHDA and SQIVND (reference sequence). This CDR3 is 13 amino acids long. Written as DNA, the CDR3 is TGTGCCAGTAAGGCCGCAGGGCAAGAGACCCAGTACTTC. This encodes CASKAAGQETQYF.